This T cell receptor (beta chain) was sequenced in a study of cytomegalovirus exposure and HLA in healthy donors. Study-level points and caveats: An apparent linkage of common viral pathogens to several of the most significant clusters emerged in a later analysis. Of the V segments, some could not be distinguished, including TRBV6-2 and TRBV6-3, and were excluded. When a later analysis was performed, an Asian-associated ancestry cluster reportedly had fewer N-insertions than the roughly 730-donor mean. Presence/absence analyses rested on an assumption that sequencing depth was roughly uniform across donors.

Note on this clone: Its antigen is as yet unknown.

Trimming cost V 0 bases and J 3 bases; bases outside gene matches: 5. The CDR3 runs 15 residues. Germline V gene lookup returns CDR1 SGHDT and CDR2 YYEEEE. PCR amplification relied on 60 Vbeta primers (plus 13 Jbeta primers). Data came from immunoSEQ multiplex PCR; TCRdb stores just in-frame clones and leaves some out. The sample carries around 170,000 clones, 70% to 80% recorded once. Sequencing input: PBMCs. The rearrangement links TRBV5-6 to TRBJ2-7; 8 positions match TRBD1. The receptor was isolated from a man in his 60s in good health and CMV-seronegative. The CDR3 coding sequence is TGTGCCAGCAGCTTGGATTGGACAGGGCGCTACGAGCAGTACTTC. Translation: CASSLDWTGRYEQYF.